The 19 T cell receptor beta chains presented below share a single source sample, sequenced in a study of blood T cell repertoires in COVID-19. The repertoire was sequenced with immunoSEQ multiplex PCR; TCRdb's copy has only in-frame clones and lacks some. This table holds around 210,000 clones, more than 80% found once. The sequenced material came from peripheral blood. The source of these receptors is a woman older than 75 with COVID-19, enrolled during active disease.

The rearrangement joins TRBV20-1 to TRBJ2-4; tentatively, D is TRBD2 (5 bases). CDR3 length equals 12 residues. V lost 3 bases to trimming and J lost 9 bases, with 12 bases between them. The V gene's germline CDR1 is DFQATT and CDR2 SNEGSKA (reference sequence). The CDR3 loop is CSASGQEAIQYF. CDR3 DNA sequence: TGCAGTGCTAGTGGCCAGGAGGCCATTCAGTACTTC.

The V and J genes are TRBV9 and TRBJ1-1, with D tentatively TRBD1 (5 bases). The germline CDR1 and CDR2 sequences are SGDLS and YYNGEE. V lost 1 base and J 5 bases, leaving 9 bases between the germline ends. The CDR3 consists of 13 residues. The CDR3 bases are TGTGCCAGCAGCGTAACAGGAATTACTGAAGCTTTCTTT. Translation: CASSVTGITEAFF.

The rearrangement joins TRBV19 to TRBJ2-1; perhaps TRBD2 as D (6 bases). V dropped 7 bases and J dropped 9 bases, with 22 bases sitting between them. Germline assignment: CDR1 LNHDA and CDR2 SQIVND (reference sequence). CDR3 length: 15 amino acids. The CDR3 nucleotides are TGTGCCAGTACCACGCACGGGAGAAAGGCAGGTGAGCAGTTCTTC. It codes for CASTTHGRKAGEQFF.

Notes on this clone: The same CDR3 arises from other DNA sequences in this sample as well. The chain combines TRBV5-1 with TRBJ2-2; a possible D gene is TRBD1 (6 bases). Germline V gene data show CDR1 as SGHRS and CDR2 as YFSETQ. The germline V and J ends were trimmed by 2 bases and 2 bases, with 13 bases remaining between them. The CDR3 runs 16 residues. This CDR3 is CASSFAGTRNTGELFF. CDR3 sequence (DNA): TGCGCCAGCAGCTTCGCTGGGACAAGAAACACCGGGGAGCTGTTTTTT. Combining the CDR3 with reference TRBV5-1 and TRBJ2-2 gives the whole variable domain KAGVTQTPRYLIKTRGQQVTLSCSPISGHRSVSWYQQTPGQGLQFLFEYFSETQRNKGNFPGRFSGRQFSNSRSEMNVSTLELGDSALYLCASSFAGTRNTGELFFGEGSRLTVL.

The V and J genes are TRBV3-1 (or the pseudogene TRBV3-2) and TRBJ1-2, with D possibly being TRBD1 (6 bases). CDR1 is LGHDT, CDR2 YNNKEL, per germline (reference sequence). Between the trimmed V and J ends, which lost 4 bases and 4 bases, there was a span of 13 bases. The CDR3 runs 14 residues. The CDR3 region is CASSPDRKGYGYTF. In nucleotides, the CDR3 is TGTGCCAGCAGCCCCGACAGGAAAGGCTATGGCTACACCTTC.

The chain is built from TRBV6-5 and TRBJ1-5, with 7 bases identical to TRBD1. This CDR3 has 14 residues. CDR1 is MNHEY and CDR2 is SVGAGI in the germline V gene. Trimming cost V 6 bases and J 0 bases; bases outside gene matches: 2. For the CDR3, the DNA is TGTGCCAGCAGGACAGGGAATAGCAATCAGCCCCAGCATTTT. It encodes CASRTGNSNQPQHF.

The gene calls are TRBV4-1 and TRBJ1-1, with 9 positions matching TRBD1. The CDR3 has 17 residues. CDR1 and CDR2 (germline): MGHRA, YSYEKL. Unmatched junction bases numbered 11, after V lost 4 bases and J lost 2 bases. The CDR3 DNA reads TGCGCCAGCAGCCGCTCGCGGACAGGGGACCTAAACACTGAAGCTTTCTTT. This codes for CASSRSRTGDLNTEAFF.

V is TRBV15 and J is TRBJ2-2; D is perhaps TRBD2 (6 bases). The CDR3 has 16 residues. Germline V gene data show CDR1 as LNHNV and CDR2 as YYDKDF (reference sequence). Trimming took off 3 bases at V and 5 bases at J, with 16 bases between the two ends. CDR3 amino acids: CATSRGLGGDTGELFF. The CDR3 DNA reads as TGTGCCACCAGCAGGGGCCTTGGCGGGGATACCGGGGAGCTGTTTTTT.

Written as DNA, the CDR3 is TGTGCCAGCAGCCAAGATTTACCTACCCCGGACGAGCAGTACTTC. Residues: CASSQDLPTPDEQYF. This chain uses TRBV4-2 with TRBJ2-7; D unclear. CDR3 length: 15 residues. V lost 0 bases, J lost 5 bases, and 14 bases lay in between. The V gene's germline CDR1 is LGHNA and CDR2 YNFKEQ.

The rearrangement joins TRBV4-2 to TRBJ1-1; D might be TRBD1 (6 bases). CDR1 is LGHNA, CDR2 YNFKEQ, per germline. The CDR3 extends over 16 amino acids. With 4 bases removed from V and 0 bases from J, the gap between germline ends came to 15 bases. As DNA, the CDR3 is TGTGCCAGCAGCCGTGCAGGGGCGATAATGAACACTGAAGCTTTCTTT. Its protein product is CASSRAGAIMNTEAFF.

The chain joins TRBV5-1 to TRBJ2-3; D perhaps matches TRBD2 (7 bases). The CDR3 runs to 18 residues. In germline, CDR1 is SGHRS, CDR2 YFSETQ. Trimming cost V 2 bases and J 2 bases, with 21 bases left between them. The CDR3 DNA reads TGCGCCAGCAGCTTAGAGGCGCGGGGCGGGGGCTCCACAGATACGCAGTATTTT. This gives the protein CASSLEARGGGSTDTQYF.

The genes are TRBV2 and TRBJ2-5; D is undetermined. Germline values: CDR1 SNHLY, CDR2 FYNNEI. The CDR3 is 11 amino acids. Trimming removed 7 bases from V and 5 bases from J, with 8 bases in between. CDR3 residues: CASTSAETQYF. The CDR3 DNA follows: TGTGCCAGCACGAGCGCGGAGACCCAGTACTTC.

The chain couples TRBV28 to TRBJ2-7; D gene uncertain. In germline, CDR1 is MDHEN, CDR2 SYDVKM. Trimming left V 3 bases short and J 3 bases short, with 9 bases between. This CDR3 is 13 amino acids long. Here the CDR3 DNA reads TGTGCCAGCAGTTTGCCCTATAACTACGAGCAGTACTTC. Protein product: CASSLPYNYEQYF.

The chain has TRBV29-1 and TRBJ2-3; D may be TRBD2 (5 bases). The CDR3 contains 13 residues. Germline V lookup: CDR1 SQVTM, CDR2 ANQGSEA. Trimming removed 7 bases at V and 6 bases at J, with 17 bases between. The CDR3 region is CSAKEGFRDTQYF. CDR3 DNA sequence: TGCAGCGCCAAAGAGGGCTTCAGGGATACGCAGTATTTT.

The V call is TRBV2, the J call TRBJ1-3; D call uncertain. Per germline, CDR1 SNHLY and CDR2 FYNNEI. The CDR3 covers 14 residues. V was trimmed by 7 bases and J by 0 bases, leaving 10 bases between them. The CDR3 DNA reads as TGTGCCAGCAAGTGGGGAGTCTCTGGAAACACCATATATTTT. Amino acids: CASKWGVSGNTIYF.

The J gene is TRBJ2-7, the V gene TRBV9; 11 nucleotides line up with TRBD1. This CDR3 is 15 amino acids long. Germline values: CDR1 SGDLS, CDR2 YYNGEE. With V trimmed by 3 bases and J by 0 bases, 2 bases remained unmatched. DNA for the CDR3: TGTGCCAGCAGCGGCGGGACAGGGGGCTCCTACGAGCAGTACTTC. Protein: CASSGGTGGSYEQYF.

The rearrangement uses TRBV11-2 and TRBJ2-5; 7 positions agree with TRBD2. Germline V gene data show CDR1 as SGHAT and CDR2 as FQNNGV. The CDR3 contains 19 residues. J was trimmed by 5 bases and V by 0 bases; bases with no gene match: 18. The CDR3 is CASSLDPNGLDFFLETQYF. The CDR3 DNA follows: TGTGCCAGCAGCTTAGATCCGAATGGACTAGATTTTTTTTTGGAGACCCAGTACTTC. The full variable domain, in which reference TRBV11-2 and TRBJ2-5 provide the parts outside the CDR3, is EAGVAQSPRYKIIEKRQSVAFWCNPISGHATLYWYQQILGQGPKLLIQFQNNGVVDDSQLPKDRFSAERLKGVDSTLKIQPAKLEDSAVYLCASSLDPNGLDFFLETQYFGPGTRLLVL.

The chain recombines TRBV7-2 with TRBJ2-7; 7 bases are shared with TRBD1. Per germline, CDR1 SGHTA and CDR2 FQGNSA. The CDR3 is 16 residues long. With V trimmed by 3 bases and J by 1 base, 9 bases remained unmatched. Written as DNA, the CDR3 is TGTGCCAGCAGCTTCCTACAGGGGCCTGAATCCTACGAGCAGTACTTC. Translating it yields CASSFLQGPESYEQYF.

This clone has only a few counts. The chain joins TRBV4-2 to TRBJ2-7, with D maybe TRBD2 (5 bases). Trimming removed 4 bases from V and 1 base from J, with 14 bases in between. Looked up from germline, CDR1 is LGHNA and CDR2 is YNFKEQ. CDR3 length: 15 amino acids. This CDR3 reads CASSRTPLESYEQYF. DNA for the CDR3: TGTGCCAGCAGCCGAACTCCACTAGAATCCTACGAGCAGTACTTC.